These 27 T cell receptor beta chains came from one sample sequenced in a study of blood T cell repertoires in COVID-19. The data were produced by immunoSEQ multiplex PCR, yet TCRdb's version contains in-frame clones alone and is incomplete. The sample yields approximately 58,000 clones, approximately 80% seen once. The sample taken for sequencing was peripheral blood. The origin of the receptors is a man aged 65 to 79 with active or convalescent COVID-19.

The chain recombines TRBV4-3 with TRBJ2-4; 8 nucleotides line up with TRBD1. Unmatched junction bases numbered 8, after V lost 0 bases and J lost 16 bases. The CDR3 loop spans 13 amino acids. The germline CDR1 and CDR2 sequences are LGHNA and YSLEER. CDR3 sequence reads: CASSQERRDRRYF. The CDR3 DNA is TGCGCCAGCAGCCAAGAACGGCGGGACAGGCGTTACTTC.

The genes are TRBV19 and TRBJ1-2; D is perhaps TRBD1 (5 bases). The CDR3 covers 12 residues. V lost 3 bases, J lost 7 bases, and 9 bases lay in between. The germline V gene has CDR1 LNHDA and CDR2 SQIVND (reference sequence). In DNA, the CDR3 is TGTGCCAGTAGTATGGAGGGACGTGGCTACACCTTC. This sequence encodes CASSMEGRGYTF.

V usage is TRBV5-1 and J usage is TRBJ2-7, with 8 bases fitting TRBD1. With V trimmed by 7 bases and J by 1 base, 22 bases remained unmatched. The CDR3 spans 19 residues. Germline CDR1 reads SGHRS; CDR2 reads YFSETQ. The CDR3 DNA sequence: TGCGCCAGCGAAAAATATCCCCGTTCAGGGGGCGTTTCGTCCTACGAGCAGTACTTC. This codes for CASEKYPRSGGVSSYEQYF.

CDR3 nucleotides: TGTGCCAGCAGCCCCCTGGGCGGGAGTAATGAGCAGTTCTTC. Encoded protein: CASSPLGGSNEQFF. The chain links TRBV3-1 (or the pseudogene TRBV3-2) to TRBJ2-1; 7 nucleotides align to TRBD2. With V trimmed by 4 bases and J by 7 bases, 7 bases remained unmatched. The CDR3 contains 14 residues. Germline assignment: CDR1 LGHDT and CDR2 YNNKEL (reference sequence).

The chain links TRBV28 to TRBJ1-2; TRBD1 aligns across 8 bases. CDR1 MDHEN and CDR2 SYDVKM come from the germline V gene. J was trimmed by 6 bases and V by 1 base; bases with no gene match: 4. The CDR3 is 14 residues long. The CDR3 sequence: CASSLSWTGNGYTF. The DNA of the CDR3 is TGTGCCAGCAGTTTATCGTGGACAGGGAATGGCTACACCTTC.

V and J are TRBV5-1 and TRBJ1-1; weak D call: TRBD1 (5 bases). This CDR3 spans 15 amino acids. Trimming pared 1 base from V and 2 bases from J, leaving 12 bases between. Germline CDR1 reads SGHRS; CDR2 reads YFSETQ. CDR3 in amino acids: CASSLTGLINTEAFF. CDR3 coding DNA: TGCGCCAGCAGCTTGACGGGACTGATCAACACTGAAGCTTTCTTT.

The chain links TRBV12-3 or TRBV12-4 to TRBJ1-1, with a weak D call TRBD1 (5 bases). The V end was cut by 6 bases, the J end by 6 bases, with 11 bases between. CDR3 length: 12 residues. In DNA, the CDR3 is TGTGCCAGCAGGATATCAGGGTCTGAAGCTTTCTTT. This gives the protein CASRISGSEAFF.

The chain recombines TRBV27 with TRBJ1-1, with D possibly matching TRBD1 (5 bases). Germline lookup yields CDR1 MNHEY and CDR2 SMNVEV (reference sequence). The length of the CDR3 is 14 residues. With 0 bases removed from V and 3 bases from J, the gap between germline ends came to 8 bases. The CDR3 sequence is CASSLSPRDTEAFF. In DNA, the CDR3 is TGTGCCAGCAGTTTATCCCCCAGGGACACTGAAGCTTTCTTT.

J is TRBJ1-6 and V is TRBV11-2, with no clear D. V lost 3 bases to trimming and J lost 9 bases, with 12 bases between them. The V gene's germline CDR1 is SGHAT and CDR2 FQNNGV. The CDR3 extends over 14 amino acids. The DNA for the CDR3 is TGTGCCAGCAGCTTTATGGGCAGTAGTTCACCCCTCCACTTT. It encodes CASSFMGSSSPLHF.

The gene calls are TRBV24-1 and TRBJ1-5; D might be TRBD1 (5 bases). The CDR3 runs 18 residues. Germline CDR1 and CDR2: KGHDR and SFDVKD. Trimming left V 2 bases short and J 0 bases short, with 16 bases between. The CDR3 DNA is TGTGCCACCAGTGATTCCATGACAGCCTGGGATAGCAATCAGCCCCAGCATTTT. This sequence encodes CATSDSMTAWDSNQPQHF.

In DNA, the CDR3 is TGTGCCAATCAGGGGAACTATGGCTACACCTTC. It codes for CANQGNYGYTF. J is TRBJ1-2 and V is TRBV6-5; the D gene is possibly TRBD1 (6 bases). The CDR3 length is 11 residues. Trimming pared 10 bases from V and 2 bases from J, leaving 8 bases between. The V gene's germline CDR1 is MNHEY and CDR2 SVGAGI.

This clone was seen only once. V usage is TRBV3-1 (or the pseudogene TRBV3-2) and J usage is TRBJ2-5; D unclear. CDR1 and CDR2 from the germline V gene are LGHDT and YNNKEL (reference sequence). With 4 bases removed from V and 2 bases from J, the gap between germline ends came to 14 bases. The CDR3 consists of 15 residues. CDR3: CASSPPGRLQETQYF. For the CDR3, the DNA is TGTGCCAGCAGCCCCCCTGGCAGGTTGCAAGAGACCCAGTACTTC.

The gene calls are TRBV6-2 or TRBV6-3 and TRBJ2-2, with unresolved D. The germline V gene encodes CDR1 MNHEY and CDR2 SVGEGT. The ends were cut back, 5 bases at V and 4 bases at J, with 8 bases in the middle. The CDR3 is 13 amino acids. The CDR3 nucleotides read TGTGCCAGCAGTATGACATTCACCGGGGAGCTGTTTTTT. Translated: CASSMTFTGELFF.

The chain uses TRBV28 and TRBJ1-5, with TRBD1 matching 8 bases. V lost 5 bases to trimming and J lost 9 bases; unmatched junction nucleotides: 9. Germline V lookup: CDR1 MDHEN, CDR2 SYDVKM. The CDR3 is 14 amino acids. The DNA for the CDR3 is TGTGCCAGCAGTGCAACCAGGGGGCGCGGGCCCCAGCATTTT. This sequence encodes CASSATRGRGPQHF.

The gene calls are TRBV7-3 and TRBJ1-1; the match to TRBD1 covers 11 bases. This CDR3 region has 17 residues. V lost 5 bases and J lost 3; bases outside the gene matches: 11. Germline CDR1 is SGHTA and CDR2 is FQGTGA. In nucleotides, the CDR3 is TGTGCCAGCAGCCGTAGTTCCGGGACAGGGGGTTACACTGAAGCTTTCTTT. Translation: CASSRSSGTGGYTEAFF.

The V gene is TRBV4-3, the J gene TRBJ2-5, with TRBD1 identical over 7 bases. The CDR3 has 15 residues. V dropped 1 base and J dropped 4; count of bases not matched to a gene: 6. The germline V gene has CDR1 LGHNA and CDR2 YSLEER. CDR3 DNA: TGCGCCAGCAGCCAAGGCGACAGGGTGGGAGAGACCCAGTACTTC. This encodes CASSQGDRVGETQYF.

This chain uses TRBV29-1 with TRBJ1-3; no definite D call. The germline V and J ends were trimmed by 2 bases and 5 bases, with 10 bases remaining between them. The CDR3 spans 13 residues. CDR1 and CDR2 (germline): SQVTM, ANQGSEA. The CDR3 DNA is TGCAGCGTTGAATCGCCAGGTCGAAACACCATATATTTT. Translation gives CSVESPGRNTIYF.

CDR3 residues: CASDRGHRARNNEQFF. The CDR3, as DNA: TGTGCCAGCGACCGAGGGCACAGGGCAAGAAACAATGAGCAGTTCTTC. The genes are TRBV13 and TRBJ2-1, with D possibly matching TRBD1 (6 bases). Germline V CDR1 and CDR2: PRHDT, FYEKMQ (reference sequence). This CDR3 has 16 amino acids. V lost 8 bases to trimming and J lost 5 bases, with 22 bases between them.

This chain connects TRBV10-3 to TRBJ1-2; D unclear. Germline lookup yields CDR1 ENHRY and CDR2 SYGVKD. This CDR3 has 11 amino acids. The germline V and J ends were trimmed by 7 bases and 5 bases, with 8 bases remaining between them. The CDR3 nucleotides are TGTGCCATCACAGAGGGTTATGGCTACACCTTC. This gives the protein CAITEGYGYTF.

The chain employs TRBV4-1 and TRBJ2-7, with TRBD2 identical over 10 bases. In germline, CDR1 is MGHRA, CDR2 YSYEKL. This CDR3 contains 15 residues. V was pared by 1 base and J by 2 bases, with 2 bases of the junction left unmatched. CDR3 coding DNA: TGCGCCAGCAGCCAAGGACTAGCGGGTACCTACGAGCAGTACTTC. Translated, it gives CASSQGLAGTYEQYF.

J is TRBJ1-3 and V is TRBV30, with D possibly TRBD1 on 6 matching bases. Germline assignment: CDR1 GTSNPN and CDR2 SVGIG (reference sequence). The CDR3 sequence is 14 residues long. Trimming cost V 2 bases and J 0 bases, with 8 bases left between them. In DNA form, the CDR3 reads TGTGCCTGGAGTCAGGGGAACTCTGGAAACACCATATATTTT. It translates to CAWSQGNSGNTIYF.

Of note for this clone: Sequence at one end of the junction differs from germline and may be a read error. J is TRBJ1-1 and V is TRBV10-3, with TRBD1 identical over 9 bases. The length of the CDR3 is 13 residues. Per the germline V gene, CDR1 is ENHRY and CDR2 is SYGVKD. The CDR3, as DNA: TGTGCCATCAGCGGACAGGGGAACGCTGAAGCTTTCTTT. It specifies CAISGQGNAEAFF.

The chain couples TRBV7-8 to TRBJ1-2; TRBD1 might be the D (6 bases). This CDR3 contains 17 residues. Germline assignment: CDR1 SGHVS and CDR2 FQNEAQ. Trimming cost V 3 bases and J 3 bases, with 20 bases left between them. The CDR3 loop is CASSLLGAQMGDYGYTF. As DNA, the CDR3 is TGTGCCAGCAGCTTGTTGGGGGCGCAGATGGGGGACTATGGCTACACCTTC.

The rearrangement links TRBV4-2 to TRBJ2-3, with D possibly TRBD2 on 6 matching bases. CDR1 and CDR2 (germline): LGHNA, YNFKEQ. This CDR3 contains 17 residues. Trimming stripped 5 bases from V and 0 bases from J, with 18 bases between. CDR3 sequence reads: CASSSIWRGYSTDTQYF. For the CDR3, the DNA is TGTGCCAGCAGCTCGATCTGGCGGGGCTATAGCACAGATACGCAGTATTTT.

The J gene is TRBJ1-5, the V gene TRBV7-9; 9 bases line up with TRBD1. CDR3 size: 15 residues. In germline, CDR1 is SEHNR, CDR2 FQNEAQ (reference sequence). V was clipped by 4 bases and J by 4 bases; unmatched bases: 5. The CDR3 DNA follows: TGTGCCAGCAGCTCCTCCGGGACAGGGAATCAGCCCCAGCATTTT. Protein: CASSSSGTGNQPQHF.

CDR3 sequence reads: CASSSDRAGSPLHF. CDR3 DNA sequence: TGTGCCAGCAGCTCGGACAGGGCAGGGTCACCCCTCCACTTT. V gene TRBV7-6 combines with J gene TRBJ1-6, with 8 positions matching TRBD1. Trimming took 4 bases from V and 10 from J; bases not matched to a gene: 6. The CDR3 sequence is 14 residues long. CDR1 is SGHVS, CDR2 FNYEAQ, per germline.

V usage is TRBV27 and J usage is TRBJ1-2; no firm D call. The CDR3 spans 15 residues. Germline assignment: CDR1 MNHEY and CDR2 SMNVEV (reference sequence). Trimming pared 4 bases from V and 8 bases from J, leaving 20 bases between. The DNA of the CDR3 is TGTGCCAGCAGTTCTTTATCGGGGTGGATGGGCGGCTACACCTTC. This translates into CASSSLSGWMGGYTF.